The TCR beta chain under discussion was sequenced for a study of blood T cells in healthy people across ages. Study results and limitations: Any changes in expanded clonotypes were possibly confounded, as donor CMV status remained unknown.

This CDR3 has 13 residues. Trimming pared 6 bases from V and 1 base from J, leaving 7 bases between. Germline lookup yields CDR1 ENHRY and CDR2 SYGVKD. A second roughly 6 to 11 cycle PCR used barcoded and J-beta primers. A 12-random-nucleotide template-switch adaptor tagged each cDNA molecule. TCRdb reanalysed the 5' RACE reads using MiXCR and keeps one entry per CDR3 protein. The sample holds about 800,000 distinct CDR3 sequences, roughly 25% seen once. This clonotype has at least ten counts. Its antigen remains unidentified. The data also belong to a second study, concerning T cells of mothers and their children. From that second work: The TCR beta CDR3 read count exceeded 10 million for each mother and was approximately 3 million for each child. Mother-child pairs who were related displayed a slightly higher overlap than unrelated pairs, a difference that was non-significant.

The chain is built from TRBV10-3 and TRBJ2-1, with D unclear. The sample was blood. This clonotype originated in a boy between 5 and 17 years old in good health. The CDR3 reads CAIRERSYNEQFF. Written as DNA, the CDR3 is TGTGCCATCAGGGAGAGGTCCTACAATGAGCAGTTCTTC.